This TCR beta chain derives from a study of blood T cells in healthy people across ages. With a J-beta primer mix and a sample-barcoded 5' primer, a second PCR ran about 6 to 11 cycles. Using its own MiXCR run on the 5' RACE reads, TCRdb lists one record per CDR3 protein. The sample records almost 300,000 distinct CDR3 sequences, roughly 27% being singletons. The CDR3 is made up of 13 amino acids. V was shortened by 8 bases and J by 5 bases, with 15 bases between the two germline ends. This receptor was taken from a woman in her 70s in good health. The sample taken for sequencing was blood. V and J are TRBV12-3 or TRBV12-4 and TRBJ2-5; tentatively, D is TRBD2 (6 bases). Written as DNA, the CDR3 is TGTGCCAGCGGGTGGGACTCCCCGGAGACCCAGTACTTC. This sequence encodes CASGWDSPETQYF.